The source of this TCR beta chain is a study of control samples from healthy donors and cancer patients. Profiled with immunoSEQ multiplex PCR; TCRdb holds only in-frame clones, not every one. Among about 130,000 clones listed, 90% were seen once. Losses at the gene ends were 1 base for V and 4 bases for J; bases not matched to a gene: 3. Germline assignment: CDR1 SGHAT and CDR2 FQDESV (reference sequence). This CDR3 has 14 amino acids. The rearrangement links TRBV11-1 to TRBJ1-2, with 7 nucleotides matching TRBD1. Material for sequencing was blood. This receptor was identified in a man aged 18-30 years in good health. The CDR3 DNA sequence: TGTGCCAGCAGCTTAGGACAGGGAATCTATGGCTACACCTTC. This sequence encodes CASSLGQGIYGYTF. Complete variable domain (other parts from reference TRBV11-1 and TRBJ1-2): EAEVAQSPRYKITEKSQAVAFWCDPISGHATLYWYRQILGQGPELLVQFQDESVVDDSQLPKDRFSAERLKGVDSTLKIQPAELGDSAMYLCASSLGQGIYGYTFGSGTRLTVV.